This TCR beta chain was found in a study of cytomegalovirus exposure and HLA in healthy donors. In the study overall: About 82 million unique TCRs from HLA-typed donors were held in an early release of data. The study's findings and limits: Across HLA loci, a later analysis found differing TCR association rates, with DRB1 most and HLA-C fewest. 87-base-pair reads could not separate some V segments, including TRBV6-2 and TRBV6-3.

This CDR3 comprises 17 residues. Trimming took 3 bases from V and 0 from J, leaving 16 bases between them. Germline loops: CDR1 SGDLS, CDR2 YYNGEE. When sampled, the donors appeared nominally healthy, though they likely had unrecorded immune exposures. It was with 60 Vbeta and 13 Jbeta primers that the PCR ran. Assay: immunoSEQ multiplex PCR; the TCRdb copy retains only in-frame clones and omits some. The sample yields approximately 200,000 clones, 79% seen once. This clone was counted a single time. What it binds is not known. The sample comprised PBMCs. The sequence came from a woman aged 25-40 years in good health and CMV-seropositive. The rearrangement uses TRBV9 and TRBJ2-1; D may be TRBD1 (5 bases). The CDR3 here is CASSANLRVSSYNEQFF. CDR3 nucleotides: TGTGCCAGCAGCGCCAATCTCAGGGTGAGCTCCTACAATGAGCAGTTCTTC.